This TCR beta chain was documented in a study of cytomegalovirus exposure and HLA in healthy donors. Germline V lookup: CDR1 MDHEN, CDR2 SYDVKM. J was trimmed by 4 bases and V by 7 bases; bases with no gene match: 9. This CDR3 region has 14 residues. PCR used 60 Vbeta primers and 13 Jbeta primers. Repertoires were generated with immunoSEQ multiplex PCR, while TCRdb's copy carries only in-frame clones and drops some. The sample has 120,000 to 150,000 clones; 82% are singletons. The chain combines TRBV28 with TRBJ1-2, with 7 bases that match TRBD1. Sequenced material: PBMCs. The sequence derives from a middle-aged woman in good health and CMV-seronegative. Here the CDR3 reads CASNPDRVVYGYTF. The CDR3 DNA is TGTGCCAGCAACCCCGACAGGGTTGTCTATGGCTACACCTTC.